One sample yielded the 5 T cell receptor beta chains listed below, sequenced in a study of T cell changes during pregnancy in multiple sclerosis. Repertoires were generated with immunoSEQ multiplex PCR, while TCRdb's copy carries only in-frame clones and drops some. The table has roughly 110,000 clones, 85% to 95% seen once; the top ten hold roughly 1.5%. Sequencing was performed on peripheral blood, taken after pregnancy. The receptors stem from a female donor with multiple sclerosis, enrolled in a pregnancy study.

Only a few counts were recorded for this clone. This chain links TRBV19 with TRBJ1-4, with 8 bases identical to TRBD1. Trimming cost V 7 bases and J 8 bases; bases outside gene matches: 9. Germline V gene lookup returns CDR1 LNHDA and CDR2 SQIVND (reference sequence). This CDR3 is built from 14 residues. The chain's CDR3 is CASTSSGGDEKLFF. The CDR3 bases are TGTGCCAGTACGAGTTCAGGGGGCGACGAAAAACTGTTTTTT.

CDR3 residues: CASSLEAAGNYEQYF. The CDR3 DNA reads as TGTGCCAGCAGCTTAGAGGCGGCAGGGAATTACGAGCAGTACTTC. The rearrangement links TRBV7-6 to TRBJ2-7, with D tentatively TRBD1 (5 bases). CDR3 length: 15 amino acids. Looked up from germline, CDR1 is SGHVS and CDR2 is FNYEAQ. Deletions cut 1 base from V and 4 bases from J, with 14 bases between.

This chain links TRBV6-6 with TRBJ2-1, with 12 bases fitting TRBD2. The germline V gene encodes CDR1 MNHNY and CDR2 SVGAGI (reference sequence). The CDR3 spans 16 residues. J lost 1 base, V lost 7 bases, and 5 bases had no gene match. The CDR3 protein is CASTGLAGLSYNEQFF. For the CDR3, the DNA is TGTGCCAGCACTGGACTAGCGGGGCTTTCCTACAATGAGCAGTTCTTC.

The rearrangement links TRBV5-5 to TRBJ2-2; 9 bases line up with TRBD1. The CDR3 runs to 16 residues. V lost 7 bases and J lost 1; bases outside the gene matches: 8. Germline CDR1 SGHKS, CDR2 YYEKEE (reference sequence). In DNA form, the CDR3 reads TGTGCCAGCCACATACCGGGACAGGGGAACACCGGGGAGCTGTTTTTT. Its protein is CASHIPGQGNTGELFF.

This CDR3 reads CASSQALGDGYTF. Written as DNA, the CDR3 is TGTGCCAGCAGCCAAGCCCTCGGGGATGGCTACACCTTC. This sequence joins TRBV7-9 and TRBJ1-2; no definite D call. V lost 5 bases and J 6 bases, leaving 13 bases between the germline ends. The CDR3 consists of 13 residues. CDR1 SEHNR and CDR2 FQNEAQ come from the germline V gene (reference sequence).